Listed below are T cell receptor beta chains from one sample, sequenced in a study of OX40 agonist ivuxolimab in advanced cancers. The assay was immunoSEQ multiplex PCR, and TCRdb's table has in-frame clones only and misses some. The sample includes about 100,000 clones, about four fifths of them seen just once. Sample: CD4+ or CD8+ T cells sorted from blood, taken in a trial of the OX40 agonist ivuxolimab. These receptor sequences come from an adult with an advanced solid tumor such as melanoma, head and neck, liver or kidney cancer. Both conserved end residues are part of each CDR3. The order of the fields is CDR3 DNA, CDR3 protein, clone size, CDR3 length, D gene, J gene, V gene. D genes are given only for firm matches. Not every row has a clone size; where given, it reads once, few, many or a size class.

cdr3_nt: TGTGCCATCAGATTTACTACAGGGGAGAGCACTGAAGCTTTCTTT; cdr3_aa: CAIRFTTGESTEAFF; clone_size: .; cdr3_length: 15; d_call: TRBD1; j_call: TRBJ1-1; v_call: TRBV10-3
cdr3_nt: TGTGCCAGTAGAAACAGGGGAGACACCGGGGAGCTGTTTTTT; cdr3_aa: CASRNRGDTGELFF; clone_size: .; cdr3_length: 14; d_call: TRBD1; j_call: TRBJ2-2; v_call: TRBV19
cdr3_nt: TGTGCCAGCAGCTTAGAGGGGCCAACCCAGTACTTC; cdr3_aa: CASSLEGPTQYF; clone_size: .; cdr3_length: 12; d_call: .; j_call: TRBJ2-5; v_call: TRBV7-6
cdr3_nt: TGCGCCAGCAGCCATGCGGGACTCCAGTTCTTC; cdr3_aa: CASSHAGLQFF; clone_size: .; cdr3_length: 11; d_call: .; j_call: TRBJ2-1; v_call: TRBV4-1
cdr3_nt: TGTGCCAGCTCACCAGGGCGACTCCCCGGGACAGGTTACAATGAGCAGTTCTTC; cdr3_aa: CASSPGRLPGTGYNEQFF; clone_size: .; cdr3_length: 18; d_call: TRBD1; j_call: TRBJ2-1; v_call: TRBV18
cdr3_nt: TGTGCCAGCAGCCAAGAACTGGTGCTGAGGGGGGCCAACGTCCTGACTTTC; cdr3_aa: CASSQELVLRGANVLTF; clone_size: .; cdr3_length: 17; d_call: .; j_call: TRBJ2-6; v_call: TRBV14
cdr3_nt: TGTGCCAGCAGCTCGCCCGGGACTAGCGTACACAATGAGCAGTTCTTC; cdr3_aa: CASSSPGTSVHNEQFF; clone_size: .; cdr3_length: 16; d_call: TRBD2; j_call: TRBJ2-1; v_call: TRBV9
cdr3_nt: TGTGCCAGCAGCCGACTTGGCGCCTACGAGCAGTACTTC; cdr3_aa: CASSRLGAYEQYF; clone_size: .; cdr3_length: 13; d_call: .; j_call: TRBJ2-7; v_call: TRBV11-2
cdr3_nt: TGCGCCAGCAGCTTGCGACGTGGGGGAGGAACCACAGATACGCAGTATTTT; cdr3_aa: CASSLRRGGGTTDTQYF; clone_size: .; cdr3_length: 17; d_call: .; j_call: TRBJ2-3; v_call: TRBV5-1
cdr3_nt: TGTGCCAGCAGTTACACTGGGACAATCAACACTGAAGCTTTCTTT; cdr3_aa: CASSYTGTINTEAFF; clone_size: .; cdr3_length: 15; d_call: .; j_call: TRBJ1-1; v_call: TRBV6-5
cdr3_nt: TGTGCCAGCAGCAAGAGCGGGGGGCCGAACACCGGGGAGCTGTTTTTT; cdr3_aa: CASSKSGGPNTGELFF; clone_size: .; cdr3_length: 16; d_call: TRBD2; j_call: TRBJ2-2; v_call: TRBV7-9
cdr3_nt: TGTGCCAGCAGTTGGAGCCGGGACGGGTCCTCCTACGAGCAGTACTTC; cdr3_aa: CASSWSRDGSSYEQYF; clone_size: .; cdr3_length: 16; d_call: .; j_call: TRBJ2-7; v_call: TRBV7-8
cdr3_nt: TGTGCCAGTAGTAACCGACAGGGCGCTGGAAACACCATATATTTT; cdr3_aa: CASSNRQGAGNTIYF; clone_size: few; cdr3_length: 15; d_call: TRBD1; j_call: TRBJ1-3; v_call: TRBV19
cdr3_nt: TGTGCCAGTACCCTTAGCGGGGAGCCTTACAATGAGCAGTTCTTC; cdr3_aa: CASTLSGEPYNEQFF; clone_size: .; cdr3_length: 15; d_call: TRBD2; j_call: TRBJ2-1; v_call: TRBV19
cdr3_nt: TGTGCCAGCAGCGCCCTAGCGGGAGGGCAAGAGACCCAGTACTTC; cdr3_aa: CASSALAGGQETQYF; clone_size: .; cdr3_length: 15; d_call: TRBD2; j_call: TRBJ2-5; v_call: TRBV6-1
cdr3_nt: TGTGCCAGCAGTTTAGGTGCCTATGGAGGGGAGACCCAGTACTTC; cdr3_aa: CASSLGAYGGETQYF; clone_size: few; cdr3_length: 15; d_call: .; j_call: TRBJ2-5; v_call: TRBV28
cdr3_nt: TGTGCCAGCAGCGTAGGAGGCAGGGGCGGCTACACCTTC; cdr3_aa: CASSVGGRGGYTF; clone_size: few; cdr3_length: 13; d_call: .; j_call: TRBJ1-2; v_call: TRBV9
cdr3_nt: TGTGCCCTGGACAGGAGGAACACTGAAGCTTTCTTT; cdr3_aa: CALDRRNTEAFF; clone_size: .; cdr3_length: 12; d_call: TRBD1; j_call: TRBJ1-1; v_call: TRBV2
cdr3_nt: TGCGCCAGCAGCTTGGGGATGGGACAGCAAGAGACCCAGTACTTC; cdr3_aa: CASSLGMGQQETQYF; clone_size: .; cdr3_length: 15; d_call: TRBD1; j_call: TRBJ2-5; v_call: TRBV5-1
cdr3_nt: TGTGCCAGCAGTGGCCCTCCCCCCGGGACAGGGCTAATGAACACTGAAGCTTTCTTT; cdr3_aa: CASSGPPPGTGLMNTEAFF; clone_size: .; cdr3_length: 19; d_call: TRBD1; j_call: TRBJ1-1; v_call: TRBV2
cdr3_nt: TGTGCCAGCAGCCGGACACCTAATCAGCCCCAGCATTTT; cdr3_aa: CASSRTPNQPQHF; clone_size: .; cdr3_length: 13; d_call: .; j_call: TRBJ1-5; v_call: TRBV7-9
cdr3_nt: TGTGCCAGTACCCTGGGACAGGGGCGGGGCTACACCTTC; cdr3_aa: CASTLGQGRGYTF; clone_size: .; cdr3_length: 13; d_call: TRBD1; j_call: TRBJ1-2; v_call: TRBV19
cdr3_nt: TGCGCCAGCAGCCAAGATGTAGGGACCGGGGCCAACGTCCTGACTTTC; cdr3_aa: CASSQDVGTGANVLTF; clone_size: few; cdr3_length: 16; d_call: .; j_call: TRBJ2-6; v_call: TRBV4-1
cdr3_nt: TGCAGCGGACAGGGGAGTACTGAAGCTTTCTTT; cdr3_aa: CSGQGSTEAFF; clone_size: .; cdr3_length: 11; d_call: TRBD1; j_call: TRBJ1-1; v_call: TRBV29-1
cdr3_nt: TGTGCCAGCAGCTTCGACTACGAGCAGTACTTC; cdr3_aa: CASSFDYEQYF; clone_size: .; cdr3_length: 11; d_call: .; j_call: TRBJ2-7; v_call: TRBV5-6
cdr3_nt: TGTGCCAGCAGCTTAAGGATGAGGGGTAGCAATCAGCCCCAGCATTTT; cdr3_aa: CASSLRMRGSNQPQHF; clone_size: .; cdr3_length: 16; d_call: .; j_call: TRBJ1-5; v_call: TRBV11-2
cdr3_nt: TGTGCCAGCAGCCCCCGACAGGGTTTGAGGTATGGCTACACCTTC; cdr3_aa: CASSPRQGLRYGYTF; clone_size: .; cdr3_length: 15; d_call: TRBD1; j_call: TRBJ1-2; v_call: TRBV9
cdr3_nt: TGTGCCAGCGGGGCCGGGCTCAATCAGCCCCAGCATTTT; cdr3_aa: CASGAGLNQPQHF; clone_size: .; cdr3_length: 13; d_call: .; j_call: TRBJ1-5; v_call: TRBV6-1
cdr3_nt: TGCGCCAGCAGCCAAGATGGGTATGTCACAGATACGCAGTATTTT; cdr3_aa: CASSQDGYVTDTQYF; clone_size: .; cdr3_length: 15; d_call: .; j_call: TRBJ2-3; v_call: TRBV4-1
cdr3_nt: TGTGCCAGCAGTGATTTGGGACAGGGTTCCGAGCAGTACTTC; cdr3_aa: CASSDLGQGSEQYF; clone_size: .; cdr3_length: 14; d_call: TRBD1; j_call: TRBJ2-7; v_call: TRBV25-1
cdr3_nt: TGTGCCAGCAGCAAATTACTAGCGGGGGGGTACAATGAGCAGTTCTTC; cdr3_aa: CASSKLLAGGYNEQFF; clone_size: .; cdr3_length: 16; d_call: TRBD2; j_call: TRBJ2-1; v_call: TRBV7-2
cdr3_nt: TGTGCCAGTAGTATAATGGGAGATACGCAGTATTTT; cdr3_aa: CASSIMGDTQYF; clone_size: .; cdr3_length: 12; d_call: .; j_call: TRBJ2-3; v_call: TRBV19
cdr3_nt: TGTGCCAGCAGCTCGGGGGGCGGACTAGCGGGACCAAGGGCCGGGGAGCTGTTTTTT; cdr3_aa: CASSSGGGLAGPRAGELFF; clone_size: .; cdr3_length: 19; d_call: TRBD2; j_call: TRBJ2-2; v_call: TRBV5-6
cdr3_nt: TGTGCCAGCAGCCAACAGGGGAACTACAATGAGCAGTTCTTC; cdr3_aa: CASSQQGNYNEQFF; clone_size: .; cdr3_length: 14; d_call: TRBD1; j_call: TRBJ2-1; v_call: TRBV7-3
cdr3_nt: TGTGCCAGCTCACCCTCGGACCAAGGCGAGCAGTACTTC; cdr3_aa: CASSPSDQGEQYF; clone_size: few; cdr3_length: 13; d_call: .; j_call: TRBJ2-7; v_call: TRBV18
cdr3_nt: TGTGCCAGCAGTCAAAGGACTAGCGGGACGTCCTACAATGAGCAGTTCTTC; cdr3_aa: CASSQRTSGTSYNEQFF; clone_size: few; cdr3_length: 17; d_call: TRBD2; j_call: TRBJ2-1; v_call: TRBV11-2
cdr3_nt: TGTGCCAGCAGTGAAATGGGCAGGTCGGGCACTGAAGCTTTCTTT; cdr3_aa: CASSEMGRSGTEAFF; clone_size: .; cdr3_length: 15; d_call: .; j_call: TRBJ1-1; v_call: TRBV2
cdr3_nt: TGTGCCAGCAGTGTTCAGGGATACAATGAGCAGTTCTTC; cdr3_aa: CASSVQGYNEQFF; clone_size: .; cdr3_length: 13; d_call: .; j_call: TRBJ2-1; v_call: TRBV2
cdr3_nt: TGTGCCAGCAGCACCTCAAGGACTAGCGGGGTCCAAGAGACCCAGTACTTC; cdr3_aa: CASSTSRTSGVQETQYF; clone_size: .; cdr3_length: 17; d_call: TRBD2; j_call: TRBJ2-5; v_call: TRBV7-9
cdr3_nt: TGTGCCCTTAGGGTCGGACTACCCCAAGAGACCCAGTACTTC; cdr3_aa: CALRVGLPQETQYF; clone_size: once; cdr3_length: 14; d_call: .; j_call: TRBJ2-5; v_call: TRBV2
cdr3_nt: TGCGCCAGCAGTGAAGTGACTAGCGGGAGGATCGAGACCCAGTACTTC; cdr3_aa: CASSEVTSGRIETQYF; clone_size: .; cdr3_length: 16; d_call: TRBD2; j_call: TRBJ2-5; v_call: TRBV10-1
cdr3_nt: TGTGCCAGCAGTTTACCCTCCCTTGGTAGTATCGAGCAGTACTTC; cdr3_aa: CASSLPSLGSIEQYF; clone_size: .; cdr3_length: 15; d_call: .; j_call: TRBJ2-7; v_call: TRBV28
cdr3_nt: TGTGCCAGCAGCTTAGGCCGGGGAAGCAATCAGCCCCAGCATTTT; cdr3_aa: CASSLGRGSNQPQHF; clone_size: .; cdr3_length: 15; d_call: .; j_call: TRBJ1-5; v_call: TRBV7-8
cdr3_nt: TGTGCCAGTGCCCTGGCAGGGGGCGGAGAAGCTTTCTTT; cdr3_aa: CASALAGGGEAFF; clone_size: many; cdr3_length: 13; d_call: TRBD1; j_call: TRBJ1-1; v_call: TRBV19
cdr3_nt: TGTGCCAGCAGCTCGCTAAGGGATCAGCCCCAGCATTTT; cdr3_aa: CASSSLRDQPQHF; clone_size: few; cdr3_length: 13; d_call: .; j_call: TRBJ1-5; v_call: TRBV7-2
cdr3_nt: TGTGCCAGCAGCCGCGACAGGGATACATCTGGGGCCAACGTCCTGACTTTC; cdr3_aa: CASSRDRDTSGANVLTF; clone_size: many; cdr3_length: 17; d_call: TRBD1; j_call: TRBJ2-6; v_call: TRBV7-9
cdr3_nt: TGTGCCAGCAGCTTAGTATCGGGACAGGGTTCACCCCTCCACTTT; cdr3_aa: CASSLVSGQGSPLHF; clone_size: .; cdr3_length: 15; d_call: TRBD1; j_call: TRBJ1-6; v_call: TRBV7-2
cdr3_nt: TGTGCCAGTAGTATTGCCCAGTCCTACGAGCAGTACTTC; cdr3_aa: CASSIAQSYEQYF; clone_size: .; cdr3_length: 13; d_call: .; j_call: TRBJ2-7; v_call: TRBV19
cdr3_nt: TGTGCCAGCAGCCGATCCAGACCGCTCGGTTATGGCTACACCTTC; cdr3_aa: CASSRSRPLGYGYTF; clone_size: few; cdr3_length: 15; d_call: .; j_call: TRBJ1-2; v_call: TRBV5-6
cdr3_nt: TGTGCCAGCAGTGCAACGTACGAGCAGTACTTC; cdr3_aa: CASSATYEQYF; clone_size: .; cdr3_length: 11; d_call: .; j_call: TRBJ2-7; v_call: TRBV6-1
cdr3_nt: TGTGCCAGCAGCCCCTTAGCTACTACGCGTAATGAGCAGTTCTTC; cdr3_aa: CASSPLATTRNEQFF; clone_size: .; cdr3_length: 15; d_call: .; j_call: TRBJ2-1; v_call: TRBV11-2
cdr3_nt: TGTGCCAGCACTAGCGGGGCGTTCTCCTACGAGCAGTACTTC; cdr3_aa: CASTSGAFSYEQYF; clone_size: .; cdr3_length: 14; d_call: TRBD2; j_call: TRBJ2-7; v_call: TRBV2
cdr3_nt: TGTGCCAGCAGCTCCCTGGTCGGGGCCAACGTCCTGACTTTC; cdr3_aa: CASSSLVGANVLTF; clone_size: .; cdr3_length: 14; d_call: .; j_call: TRBJ2-6; v_call: TRBV5-6
cdr3_nt: TGCGCCAGCAGCGAGGGGGTGACCGGGGAGCTGTTTTTT; cdr3_aa: CASSEGVTGELFF; clone_size: .; cdr3_length: 13; d_call: .; j_call: TRBJ2-2; v_call: TRBV5-1
cdr3_nt: TGTGCCAGCAGTCCACCAGGACTAGCGGGCCTCTACGAGCAGTACTTC; cdr3_aa: CASSPPGLAGLYEQYF; clone_size: .; cdr3_length: 16; d_call: TRBD2; j_call: TRBJ2-7; v_call: TRBV9